What follows are 23 T cell receptor beta chains derived from one specimen sequenced in a study of T cells after posttransplantation cyclophosphamide. Measured with immunoSEQ multiplex PCR; TCRdb has only the in-frame clones, and not every one. Of fewer than 9,500 clones detected, about 91% appear once; the ten largest clones hold under 5%. What was sequenced was CD4+ T cells sorted from blood. These receptors originate from a woman in her forties or fifties in good health and a related stem cell transplant donor.

The chain carries TRBV28 and TRBJ2-1; TRBD2 aligns across 13 bases. Per germline, CDR1 MDHEN and CDR2 SYDVKM. This CDR3 is 15 amino acids long. Losses at the gene ends were 1 base for V and 9 bases for J; bases not matched to a gene: 3. The CDR3 region is CASSLLGLAGFEQFF. The CDR3 DNA reads as TGTGCCAGCAGTTTATTGGGACTAGCGGGATTTGAGCAGTTCTTC.

V is TRBV15 and J is TRBJ1-2, with 10 bases that match TRBD1. The junction had 7 bases not matched to a gene; V was cut back by 3 bases and J by 3 bases. This CDR3 region has 16 residues. Germline CDR1 is LNHNV and CDR2 is YYDKDF (reference sequence). CDR3 protein: CATSRPGQGTYYGYTF. The CDR3 bases are TGTGCCACCAGCAGGCCGGGACAGGGGACCTACTATGGCTACACCTTC. Filled out from reference TRBV15 and TRBJ1-2, the complete variable domain reads DAMVIQNPRYQVTQFGKPVTLSCSQTLNHNVMYWYQQKSSQAPKLLFHYYDKDFNNEADTPDNFQSRRPNTSFCFLDIRSPGLGDTAMYLCATSRPGQGTYYGYTFGSGTRLTVV.

The chain has TRBV5-1 and TRBJ2-5, with D unresolved. Per germline, CDR1 SGHRS and CDR2 YFSETQ. The CDR3 is 13 residues long. V lost 0 bases, J lost 3 bases, and 6 bases lay in between. The CDR3 reads CASSLATEETQYF. In DNA form, the CDR3 reads TGCGCCAGCAGCTTGGCCACAGAAGAGACCCAGTACTTC. The full variable domain, its missing parts supplied by reference TRBV5-1 and TRBJ2-5, is KAGVTQTPRYLIKTRGQQVTLSCSPISGHRSVSWYQQTPGQGLQFLFEYFSETQRNKGNFPGRFSGRQFSNSRSEMNVSTLELGDSALYLCASSLATEETQYFGPGTRLLVL.

The genes are TRBV7-9 and TRBJ2-5; tentatively, D is TRBD1 (6 bases). The CDR3 runs 13 residues. The V end was cut by 4 bases, the J end by 5 bases, with 11 bases between. CDR1 is SEHNR, CDR2 FQNEAQ, per germline (reference sequence). In DNA, the CDR3 is TGTGCCAGCAGCTCCGACAGGAAGGAGACCCAGTACTTC. This sequence encodes CASSSDRKETQYF.

The V gene is TRBV5-1, the J gene TRBJ1-6; 8 bases fit TRBD1. The trim removed 2 bases at V and 7 bases at J, leaving 5 bases unmatched. CDR3 length: 15 amino acids. CDR1 is SGHRS and CDR2 is YFSETQ in the germline V gene. The CDR3 reads CASSLKDRDNSPLHF. The CDR3 DNA reads TGCGCCAGCAGCTTAAAGGACAGGGACAATTCACCCCTCCACTTT.

This chain connects TRBV11-3 to TRBJ2-5; 10 nucleotides align to TRBD1. The DNA matches TRBJ2-7 better at its end, which makes the J call doubtful. Germline CDR1 and CDR2: SGHNT and YENEEA. This CDR3 contains 15 residues. For the CDR3, the DNA is TGTGCCAGCAGCTCCGGGACAGGGGTCAACTACGAGCAGTACTTC. Residues: CASSSGTGVNYEQYF.

The chain uses TRBV5-6 and TRBJ2-7; 9 nucleotides match TRBD1. V was pared by 3 bases and J by 2 bases, with 6 bases of the junction left unmatched. This CDR3 spans 15 amino acids. Germline CDR1 and CDR2: SGHDT and YYEEEE. CDR3 DNA: TGTGCCAGCAGCTCCCGGGACAGGGTCACCTACGAGCAGTACTTC. It encodes CASSSRDRVTYEQYF.

This rearrangement joins TRBV2 to TRBJ1-6; 7 positions agree with TRBD1. Unmatched junction bases numbered 6, after V lost 7 bases and J lost 0 bases. The V gene's germline CDR1 is SNHLY and CDR2 FYNNEI. The CDR3 sequence is 16 residues long. The CDR3 DNA reads TGTGCCAGCAAACTTGCAGGGGGCTCCTATAATTCACCCCTCCACTTT. This codes for CASKLAGGSYNSPLHF.

V gene TRBV19 combines with J gene TRBJ2-5; D possibly corresponds to TRBD1 (6 bases). The V end was cut by 5 bases, the J end by 1 base, with 17 bases between. The germline gives CDR1 LNHDA, CDR2 SQIVND (reference sequence). The CDR3 is made up of 16 amino acids. The chain's CDR3 is CASSPAVLQGQETQYF. The CDR3 bases are TGTGCCAGTAGTCCAGCCGTTTTACAGGGCCAAGAGACCCAGTACTTC.

The chain combines TRBV9 with TRBJ1-1; D unresolved. In germline, CDR1 is SGDLS, CDR2 YYNGEE. V lost 2 bases, J lost 1 base, and 6 bases lay in between. This CDR3 has 13 amino acids. CDR3 DNA: TGTGCCAGCAGCGTGGGCCCGAACACTGAAGCTTTCTTT. Translating gives CASSVGPNTEAFF. Drawing the rest from reference TRBV9 and TRBJ1-1, the complete variable domain is DSGVTQTPKHLITATGQRVTLRCSPRSGDLSVYWYQQSLDQGLQFLIQYYNGEERAKGNILERFSAQQFPDLHSELNLSSLELGDSALYFCASSVGPNTEAFFGQGTRLTVV.

The chain has TRBV6-1 and TRBJ2-7, with 11 nucleotides matching TRBD1. This CDR3 contains 14 residues. Germline assignment: CDR1 MNHNS and CDR2 SASEGT. Trimming removed 3 bases from V and 3 bases from J; junction bases left unmatched: 1. The DNA of the CDR3 is TGTGCCAGCAGTGACGGGACAGGGGGCTACGAGCAGTACTTC. Translated: CASSDGTGGYEQYF.

This clone has just one count. This rearrangement joins TRBV5-1 to TRBJ2-5; weak D call: TRBD2 (6 bases). This CDR3 has 15 residues. Trimming took 0 bases from V and 5 from J, leaving 14 bases between them. Germline assignment: CDR1 SGHRS and CDR2 YFSETQ. This CDR3 is CASSLATLASETQYF. CDR3 coding DNA: TGCGCCAGCAGCTTGGCCACTCTAGCGTCGGAGACCCAGTACTTC.

V usage is TRBV28 and J usage is TRBJ1-2, with 8 nucleotides matching TRBD1. The CDR3 runs to 16 residues. V trimming: 5 bases; J trimming: 5 bases; junction bases outside the gene matches: 13. Looked up from germline, CDR1 is MDHEN and CDR2 is SYDVKM. The CDR3 sequence: CASSERFSGGGYGYTF. CDR3 nucleotide sequence: TGTGCCAGCAGTGAACGCTTCTCAGGGGGCGGGTATGGCTACACCTTC.

The rearrangement joins TRBV10-3 to TRBJ2-3; TRBD2 aligns across 11 bases. V lost 0 bases and J lost 5; bases outside the gene matches: 4. The CDR3 has 16 residues. Germline V gene data show CDR1 as ENHRY and CDR2 as SYGVKD. Here the CDR3 reads CAISESKGTSGDTQYF. In DNA form, the CDR3 reads TGTGCCATCAGTGAGTCGAAGGGGACTAGCGGAGATACGCAGTATTTT.

This sequence joins TRBV6-1 and TRBJ1-3; 10 bases are a match to TRBD1. The J segment lost 4 bases and the V segment lost 7 bases, leaving 7 bases of the junction unmatched. CDR3 size: 15 residues. Per germline, CDR1 MNHNS and CDR2 SASEGT. CDR3 sequence reads: CASTATGGEGNTIYF. CDR3 DNA sequence: TGTGCCAGCACCGCGACAGGGGGCGAGGGAAACACCATATATTTT.

The chain uses TRBV19 and TRBJ2-7, with TRBD1 matching over 8 bases. CDR3 size: 14 residues. The J segment lost 6 bases and the V segment lost 7 bases, leaving 11 bases of the junction unmatched. Looked up from germline, CDR1 is LNHDA and CDR2 is SQIVND (reference sequence). The CDR3 sequence is CASKGAGGGGEQYF. The CDR3 DNA follows: TGTGCCAGTAAGGGGGCAGGGGGCGGAGGCGAGCAGTACTTC.

CDR3 nucleotides: TGTGCCAGCAGCTTGGCTGGGGTGGGGCGGGAAAAACTGTTTTTT. Protein sequence: CASSLAGVGREKLFF. The J gene is TRBJ1-4, the V gene TRBV5-4; tentative D call: TRBD1 (5 bases). Germline assignment: CDR1 SGHNT and CDR2 YYREEE (reference sequence). Trimming pared 0 bases from V and 8 bases from J, leaving 14 bases between. The CDR3 totals 15 residues.

This clone has just a few counts. This rearrangement joins TRBV4-2 to TRBJ1-1; a weak D match, TRBD1 (5 bases). CDR3 size: 15 residues. The V end lost 5 bases, the J end lost 4 bases, and 17 bases lay between the germline ends. From germline, CDR1 is LGHNA and CDR2 YNFKEQ. In nucleotides, the CDR3 is TGTGCCAGCAGCTTCTTTTGGGGGGAGAGCACTGAAGCTTTCTTT. As protein: CASSFFWGESTEAFF.

The chain employs TRBV10-1 and TRBJ2-2, with 12 bases fitting TRBD2. CDR1 and CDR2 (germline): WNHNN, SYGVQD (reference sequence). Trimming cost V 4 bases and J 5 bases; bases outside gene matches: 8. The CDR3 extends over 17 amino acids. The CDR3 DNA follows: TGCGCCAGCAGTGTCTCGACTAGCGGGAGCGGTACCGGGGAGCTGTTTTTT. Its protein is CASSVSTSGSGTGELFF.

The chain joins TRBV11-2 to TRBJ1-5; 9 positions agree with TRBD1. Germline assignment: CDR1 SGHAT and CDR2 FQNNGV. V lost 5 bases and J lost 4; bases outside the gene matches: 3. CDR3 size: 14 residues. In DNA form, the CDR3 reads TGTGCCAGCAGCCAAGACAGGGGGAATCAGCCCCAGCATTTT. Amino acids: CASSQDRGNQPQHF.

The V and J genes are TRBV7-2 and TRBJ2-7, with a tentative D call TRBD2 (6 bases). CDR1 SGHTA and CDR2 FQGNSA come from the germline V gene. The CDR3 consists of 16 residues. V was pared by 4 bases and J by 0 bases, with 16 bases between. As DNA, the CDR3 is TGTGCCAGCAGCTCCGGCCGGGACTTCTACTCCTACGAGCAGTACTTC. This gives the protein CASSSGRDFYSYEQYF.

The rearrangement joins TRBV4-1 to TRBJ1-2; D ambiguous. From germline, CDR1 is MGHRA and CDR2 YSYEKL. V lost 1 base to trimming and J lost 4 bases, with 7 bases between them. The CDR3 totals 13 residues. The CDR3 bases are TGCGCCAGCAGCCAAGGGCGGCCCTATGGCTACACCTTC. This encodes CASSQGRPYGYTF.

Comment on this clone: The junction shows a germline mismatch at one end, possibly a read error. The chain couples TRBV7-7 to TRBJ2-5, with TRBD2 matching 10 bases. The CDR3 runs to 16 residues. Germline V gene data show CDR1 as SSHAT and CDR2 as FNYEAQ (reference sequence). In DNA form, the CDR3 reads TGTGCTAGCAGCTTAGCGTTACTAGCGGGAAGGGAGACCCAGTACTTC. It yields the protein CASSLALLAGRETQYF.